This entry lists 22 T cell receptor beta chains sequenced from one sample in a study of OX40 agonist ivuxolimab in advanced cancers. The method was the immunoSEQ multiplex PCR assay. TCRdb mirrors the immuneACCESS table, restricted to in-frame sequences. Some clones are absent from its copies; in checked studies, under half trace to an unresolved V gene, and the reason for the others is unknown. The sample includes about 75,000 clones, with 86% observed a single time. The ten largest clones capture nearly 8% of the sample. The specimen comprised CD4+ or CD8+ T cells sorted from blood, sampled in a trial of the OX40 agonist ivuxolimab. The receptors originated from an adult with an advanced solid tumor such as melanoma, head and neck, liver or kidney cancer.

This clone occurred once. The V call is TRBV5-1, the J call TRBJ2-7; 7 nucleotides match TRBD2. CDR1 is SGHRS and CDR2 is YFSETQ in the germline V gene. The V segment lost 1 base and the J segment 7 bases; nucleotides outside the gene matches: 14. This CDR3 region has 16 residues. The CDR3 spells CASSLYGLVGAGEQYF. The DNA for the CDR3 is TGCGCCAGCAGCTTGTACGGACTAGTCGGGGCGGGGGAGCAGTACTTC.

The gene calls are TRBV18 and TRBJ2-2; TRBD1 agrees at 8 bases. CDR1 and CDR2 from the germline V gene are KGHSH and LQKENI. V dropped 4 bases and J dropped 5; count of bases not matched to a gene: 12. CDR3 length equals 17 residues. The CDR3 region has the DNA TGTGCCAGCTCACGCTTAACCCAGGGGGCGCGTACCGGGGAGCTGTTTTTT. It encodes CASSRLTQGARTGELFF.

The CDR3 region is CASSFTGGRSYEQYF. The CDR3 DNA follows: TGCGCCAGCAGCTTCACGGGCGGGAGGTCCTACGAGCAGTACTTC. The chain is built from TRBV5-1 and TRBJ2-7, with 8 positions matching TRBD2. The CDR3 loop spans 15 amino acids. CDR1 SGHRS and CDR2 YFSETQ come from the germline V gene. V gave up 2 bases and J gave up 1 base; unmatched junction bases: 5.

This chain connects TRBV19 to TRBJ1-5; D is unclear. The CDR3 is 14 residues long. Trimming cost V 1 base and J 4 bases, with 8 bases left between them. The germline gives CDR1 LNHDA, CDR2 SQIVND (reference sequence). CDR3 in DNA: TGTGCCAGTAGTATAGTCCTGGGGAATCAGCCCCAGCATTTT. This gives the protein CASSIVLGNQPQHF.

The chain links TRBV7-2 to TRBJ2-5; D uncertain. Germline V lookup: CDR1 SGHTA, CDR2 FQGNSA. The length of the CDR3 is 15 residues. V lost 4 bases to trimming and J lost 2 bases, with 14 bases between them. The CDR3 loop is CASSSATLGQETQYF. The CDR3 nucleotides are TGTGCCAGCAGCTCTGCCACCCTTGGACAAGAGACCCAGTACTTC.

The chain joins TRBV5-1 to TRBJ2-7; D is perhaps TRBD1 (5 bases). Trimming took 0 bases from V and 5 from J, leaving 12 bases between them. The CDR3 has 14 amino acids. Germline lookup yields CDR1 SGHRS and CDR2 YFSETQ. The CDR3 spells CASSLGQGKDEQYF. The CDR3, as DNA: TGCGCCAGCAGCTTGGGTCAGGGTAAGGACGAGCAGTACTTC.

The V and J genes are TRBV19 and TRBJ2-7; 10 positions match TRBD1. This CDR3 spans 13 amino acids. With V trimmed by 7 bases and J by 8 bases, 8 bases remained unmatched. Per the germline V gene, CDR1 is LNHDA and CDR2 is SQIVND (reference sequence). CDR3 sequence reads: CASTSRDRGKQYF. The CDR3 DNA is TGTGCCAGTACCTCAAGGGACAGGGGCAAGCAGTACTTC.

The V call is TRBV28, the J call TRBJ2-7, with D possibly matching TRBD1 (6 bases). Per the germline V gene, CDR1 is MDHEN and CDR2 is SYDVKM. The CDR3 runs 14 residues. Trimming cost V 2 bases and J 5 bases, with 13 bases left between them. The CDR3 bases are TGTGCCAGCAGTTTAATCAGGGGCGTAAACGAGCAGTACTTC. Translated, it gives CASSLIRGVNEQYF.

V usage is TRBV7-8 and J usage is TRBJ1-1, with TRBD1 as a possible D gene (6 bases). Germline V lookup: CDR1 SGHVS, CDR2 FQNEAQ. The germline V and J ends were trimmed by 2 bases and 3 bases, with 10 bases remaining between them. The length of the CDR3 is 14 residues. Here the CDR3 reads CASSLKGGDTEAFF. CDR3 nucleotides: TGTGCCAGCAGCTTAAAGGGGGGGGACACTGAAGCTTTCTTT. The variable domain in full, with the rest retrieved from reference TRBV7-8 and TRBJ1-1, is GAGVSQSPRYKVAKRGQDVALRCDPISGHVSLFWYQQALGQGPEFLTYFQNEAQLDKSGLPSDRFFAERPEGSVSTLKIQRTQQEDSAVYLCASSLKGGDTEAFFGQGTRLTVV.

The genes are TRBV6-5 and TRBJ2-5, with D tentatively TRBD1 (6 bases). V lost 7 bases, J lost 0 bases, and 15 bases lay in between. The V gene's germline CDR1 is MNHEY and CDR2 SVGAGI. This CDR3 has 15 residues. The CDR3 DNA is TGTGCCAGCAACAGTGACGGGACACACCAAGAGACCCAGTACTTC. This encodes CASNSDGTHQETQYF.

This clone was detected only once. V usage is TRBV5-5 and J usage is TRBJ2-7, with TRBD2 as a possible D gene (6 bases). The CDR3 spans 16 residues. Trimming removed 0 bases from V and 2 bases from J, with 15 bases in between. Germline V gene data show CDR1 as SGHKS and CDR2 as YYEKEE (reference sequence). The CDR3 DNA reads TGTGCCAGCAGCTTGGTCTCCCAGCGGACTACCTACGAGCAGTACTTC. It yields the protein CASSLVSQRTTYEQYF.

This clone has just one count. This chain connects TRBV4-3 to TRBJ1-2; D unclear. There are 13 residues in the CDR3. Germline CDR1 reads LGHNA; CDR2 reads YSLEER. The V and J ends lost 2 bases and 6 bases respectively, with 10 bases between them. As DNA, the CDR3 is TGCGCCAGCAGCCAATTAGCGGGGAATGGCTACACCTTC. Protein: CASSQLAGNGYTF.

V gene TRBV18 combines with J gene TRBJ2-7; D gene ambiguous. Looked up from germline, CDR1 is KGHSH and CDR2 is LQKENI. The CDR3 covers 14 residues. V was trimmed by 2 bases and J by 0 bases, leaving 8 bases between them. The CDR3 spells CASSPGTSSYEQYF. The CDR3 DNA reads TGTGCCAGCTCACCAGGAACATCCTCCTACGAGCAGTACTTC.

This chain connects TRBV30 to TRBJ2-7, with a possible D match to TRBD1 (9 bases). Germline V gene sequence: CDR1 GTSNPN, CDR2 SVGIG (reference sequence). Deletions cut 5 bases from V and 13 bases from J, with 27 bases between. CDR3 length: 14 amino acids. The CDR3 region has the DNA TGTGCCTGGTACAGGGGGCGGCTAGCGGGCCCACTTTACTTC. Residues: CAWYRGRLAGPLYF.

This sequence joins TRBV7-9 and TRBJ2-2; D may be TRBD2 (6 bases). The CDR3 is 16 amino acids. V lost 8 bases and J 5 bases, leaving 21 bases between the germline ends. Germline lookup yields CDR1 SEHNR and CDR2 FQNEAQ (reference sequence). The CDR3 bases are TGTGCCAGCGGGAGAAATGGGGCAGGGAGGACCGGGGAGCTGTTTTTT. Translation gives CASGRNGAGRTGELFF. Combining the CDR3 with reference TRBV7-9 and TRBJ2-2 gives the whole variable domain DTGVSQNPRHKITKRGQNVTFRCDPISEHNRLYWYRQTLGQGPEFLTYFQNEAQLEKSRLLSDRFSAERPKGSFSTLEIQRTEQGDSAMYLCASGRNGAGRTGELFFGEGSRLTVL.

This rearrangement joins TRBV28 to TRBJ1-5; a weak D match, TRBD1 (5 bases). From germline, CDR1 is MDHEN and CDR2 SYDVKM. The CDR3 consists of 16 residues. Deletions cut 5 bases from V and 6 bases from J, with 20 bases between. The CDR3 protein is CASSPGGRGGFQPQHF. The CDR3 DNA reads TGTGCCAGCAGTCCCGGTGGGAGGGGAGGGTTTCAGCCCCAGCATTTT.

This rearrangement joins TRBV5-4 to TRBJ1-3; D possibly corresponds to TRBD1 (6 bases). Germline-derived CDR1 and CDR2 are SGHNT and YYREEE (reference sequence). V was trimmed by 7 bases and J by 4 bases, leaving 15 bases between them. The length of the CDR3 is 14 residues. CDR3 residues: CASGGGGLGNTIYF. The CDR3 bases are TGTGCCAGCGGAGGGGGAGGCTTGGGAAACACCATATATTTT.

The CDR3 loop is CASSSGTGHEKLFF. CDR3 DNA sequence: TGTGCCAGCAGCTCAGGGACAGGTCATGAAAAACTGTTTTTT. The rearrangement uses TRBV7-2 and TRBJ1-4; TRBD1 matches 8 bases. Germline CDR1 SGHTA, CDR2 FQGNSA. V shed 4 bases, J shed 6 bases, and the junction held 4 bases outside the gene matches. This CDR3 spans 14 amino acids.

The V gene is TRBV6-6, the J gene TRBJ1-1; D not certain. Trimming removed 5 bases at V and 0 bases at J, with 7 bases between. Germline V CDR1 and CDR2: MNHNY, SVGAGI (reference sequence). This CDR3 has 13 amino acids. In DNA form, the CDR3 reads TGTGCCAGCAGTGTTCAAATGAACACTGAAGCTTTCTTT. This codes for CASSVQMNTEAFF.

The gene calls are TRBV11-3 and TRBJ2-3; D gene unclear. This CDR3 has 13 residues. Looked up from germline, CDR1 is SGHNT and CDR2 is YENEEA. V lost 0 bases and J 5 bases, leaving 6 bases between the germline ends. For the CDR3, the DNA is TGTGCCAGCAGCTTAGACATTGGAGATACGCAGTATTTT. Amino acids: CASSLDIGDTQYF.

The genes are TRBV29-1 and TRBJ2-7; 7 nucleotides match TRBD1. In germline, CDR1 is SQVTM, CDR2 ANQGSEA. V was pared by 2 bases and J by 6 bases, with 7 bases of the junction left unmatched. This CDR3 has 13 amino acids. Here the CDR3 reads CSVELDREFEQYF. CDR3 in DNA: TGCAGCGTTGAATTAGACAGGGAGTTCGAGCAGTACTTC.

Here the CDR3 DNA reads TGTGCCAGCAGCTTAGCTGAGACTAGCGGGAGGAATGAGCAGTTCTTC. Residues: CASSLAETSGRNEQFF. This sequence joins TRBV7-7 and TRBJ2-1, with 13 bases identical to TRBD2. CDR1 and CDR2 from the germline V gene are SSHAT and FNYEAQ (reference sequence). This CDR3 is built from 16 residues. Trimming took 0 bases from V and 7 from J; bases not matched to a gene: 3.